These 30 T cell receptor beta chains came from one sample sequenced in a study of cytomegalovirus exposure and HLA in healthy donors. The PCR employed 60 Vbeta primers together with 13 Jbeta primers. TCRdb's copy holds only in-frame clones and misses some; the assay was immunoSEQ multiplex PCR. Of 55,000 to 80,000 clones in the sample, approximately 67% were seen once. Sequenced input: PBMCs. The receptors shown here come from a woman in her 30s in good health and CMV-seronegative.

CDR3 nucleotides: TGTGCCAGCAGGCGACATGGGGGGAGCACTGAAGCTTTCTTT. This codes for CASRRHGGSTEAFF. The chain employs TRBV5-6 and TRBJ1-1; maybe TRBD1 (5 bases). Trimming cost V 5 bases and J 4 bases, with 15 bases left between them. The germline V gene encodes CDR1 SGHDT and CDR2 YYEEEE. CDR3 length: 14 amino acids. Full variable domain (remainder filled in from reference TRBV5-6 and TRBJ1-1): DAGVTQSPTHLIKTRGQQVTLRCSPKSGHDTVSWYQQALGQGPQFIFQYYEEEERQRGNFPDRFSGHQFPNYSSELNVNALLLGDSALYLCASRRHGGSTEAFFGQGTRLTVV.

This rearrangement joins TRBV6-5 to TRBJ1-1; 9 positions agree with TRBD1. V lost 4 bases, J lost 3 bases, and 0 bases stayed unmatched. This CDR3 spans 13 amino acids. Germline values: CDR1 MNHEY, CDR2 SVGAGI. In DNA, the CDR3 is TGTGCCAGCAGTTGGACAGGGGACACTGAAGCTTTCTTT. It translates to CASSWTGDTEAFF.

The CDR3 DNA follows: TGCGCCAGCAGCCAAGGACAGGGGGTTGGTACGCAGTATTTT. Translating gives CASSQGQGVGTQYF. J is TRBJ2-3 and V is TRBV4-1, with 9 positions matching TRBD1. The V gene's germline CDR1 is MGHRA and CDR2 YSYEKL. The CDR3 has 14 amino acids. The trim removed 1 base at V and 8 bases at J, leaving 4 bases unmatched.

J is TRBJ2-7 and V is TRBV7-3, with D possibly TRBD2 on 7 matching bases. CDR1 SGHTA and CDR2 FQGTGA come from the germline V gene. CDR3 length: 15 residues. Trimming took 2 bases from V and 0 from J, leaving 11 bases between them. The CDR3 region has the DNA TGTGCCAGCAGCTTAGGCGGGGGCAGCTCCTACGAGCAGTACTTC. It specifies CASSLGGGSSYEQYF.

The chain employs TRBV10-3 and TRBJ2-5, with 9 bases identical to TRBD1. J was trimmed by 5 bases and V by 4 bases; bases with no gene match: 5. CDR1 is ENHRY and CDR2 is SYGVKD in the germline V gene. This CDR3 region has 14 residues. CDR3: CAISATGGLETQYF. The CDR3 nucleotides are TGTGCCATCAGTGCGACAGGGGGTTTGGAGACCCAGTACTTC.

V is TRBV5-1 and J is TRBJ2-3, with 9 bases lining up with TRBD2. The CDR3 sequence is 16 residues long. CDR1 is SGHRS, CDR2 YFSETQ, per germline. V lost 0 bases and J lost 7; bases outside the gene matches: 9. The CDR3 loop reads CASSLDVAGVVNTQYF. CDR3 in DNA: TGCGCCAGCAGCTTGGATGTAGCGGGGGTGGTAAATACGCAGTATTTT.

V and J are TRBV7-3 and TRBJ2-5, with D possibly being TRBD2 (6 bases). V lost 6 bases and J 4 bases, leaving 12 bases between the germline ends. The CDR3 totals 13 residues. Per germline, CDR1 SGHTA and CDR2 FQGTGA. CDR3 DNA: TGTGCCAGCAGGGAGGGGAATGGAGAGACCCAGTACTTC. It is translated as CASREGNGETQYF.

This clone was observed a single time. The chain recombines TRBV29-1 with TRBJ1-1; 11 nucleotides line up with TRBD1. Trimming at V came to 0 bases and at J to 3 bases, leaving 3 bases not matched to a gene. The CDR3 contains 15 residues. In germline, CDR1 is SQVTM, CDR2 ANQGSEA. CDR3 bases: TGCAGCGTTGAAGAGTGGGGACAGGGGGACACTGAAGCTTTCTTT. Its translation: CSVEEWGQGDTEAFF.

This clone has only a few counts. V and J are TRBV19 and TRBJ1-5; 12 bases agree with TRBD1. V shed 1 base, J shed 5 bases, and the junction held 3 bases outside the gene matches. From germline, CDR1 is LNHDA and CDR2 SQIVND (reference sequence). This CDR3 region has 16 residues. The DNA for the CDR3 is TGTGCCAGTAGTATAGGGGACAGGGGGCTGGATCAGCCCCAGCATTTT. This sequence encodes CASSIGDRGLDQPQHF.

This rearrangement joins TRBV28 to TRBJ1-1, with D perhaps matching TRBD1 (6 bases). The CDR3 totals 15 residues. The germline CDR1 and CDR2 sequences are MDHEN and SYDVKM. V lost 3 bases, J lost 4 bases, and 15 bases lay in between. In DNA form, the CDR3 reads TGTGCCAGCAGTTTGTCACAGGGTGCGAGCACTGAAGCTTTCTTT. Encoded protein: CASSLSQGASTEAFF.

This clone showed up just a few times. The chain has TRBV6-5 and TRBJ2-7, with 9 nucleotides matching TRBD1. Germline assignment: CDR1 MNHEY and CDR2 SVGAGI. V was pared by 6 bases and J by 3 bases, with 6 bases of the junction left unmatched. CDR3 size: 14 residues. The CDR3 spells CASSWTGEGYEQYF. Here the CDR3 DNA reads TGTGCCAGCAGCTGGACAGGGGAAGGCTACGAGCAGTACTTC.

In this sample, this clone turned up once. V is TRBV5-1 and J is TRBJ1-6; 8 nucleotides match TRBD1. J gave up 9 bases and V 1 base, and 9 bases lay outside the gene matches. CDR1 SGHRS and CDR2 YFSETQ come from the germline V gene. This CDR3 comprises 16 residues. CDR3 nucleotides: TGCGCCAGCAGCTTGCAACCGGGACAGGAAGTTTCACCCCTCCACTTT. It yields the protein CASSLQPGQEVSPLHF.

The V gene is TRBV19, the J gene TRBJ1-2, with D tentatively TRBD1 (6 bases). Germline V gene data show CDR1 as LNHDA and CDR2 as SQIVND (reference sequence). CDR3 length: 16 amino acids. Trimming took 7 bases from V and 4 from J, leaving 22 bases between them. The DNA of the CDR3 is TGTGCCAGTACAAAAATCGACCAGGGGAGAGGCTATGGCTACACCTTC. Its protein product is CASTKIDQGRGYGYTF.

The chain links TRBV7-6 to TRBJ2-5; 7 positions agree with TRBD1. Germline V lookup: CDR1 SGHVS, CDR2 FNYEAQ. Trimming cost V 0 bases and J 3 bases; bases outside gene matches: 1. The CDR3 loop spans 14 amino acids. Written as DNA, the CDR3 is TGTGCCAGCAGCTTAGCCGGGACAGAAGAGACCCAGTACTTC. Encoded protein: CASSLAGTEETQYF. Combining the CDR3 with reference TRBV7-6 and TRBJ2-5 gives the whole variable domain GAGVSQSPRYKVTKRGQDVALRCDPISGHVSLYWYRQALGQGPEFLTYFNYEAQQDKSGLPNDRFSAERPEGSISTLTIQRTEQRDSAMYRCASSLAGTEETQYFGPGTRLLVL.

The V call is TRBV6-1, the J call TRBJ2-6; the D is unclear. Trimming pared 5 bases from V and 5 bases from J, leaving 10 bases between. This CDR3 has 14 amino acids. CDR1 and CDR2 (germline): MNHNS, SASEGT. The CDR3: CASSYSGRANVLTF. The CDR3, as DNA: TGTGCCAGCAGTTATTCGGGTCGGGCCAACGTCCTGACTTTC.

The V and J genes are TRBV6-5 and TRBJ2-7; possible D gene TRBD1, 6 bases. CDR3 length equals 15 residues. V was shortened by 5 bases and J by 6 bases, with 20 bases between the two germline ends. Looked up from germline, CDR1 is MNHEY and CDR2 is SVGAGI. CDR3 loop: CASSKPGTIFGEQYF. The CDR3 DNA follows: TGTGCCAGCAGTAAGCCCGGGACAATCTTTGGCGAGCAGTACTTC.

This chain links TRBV9 with TRBJ2-3; tentative D call: TRBD1 (6 bases). The V end was cut by 3 bases, the J end by 7 bases, with 12 bases between. Per germline, CDR1 SGDLS and CDR2 YYNGEE. The CDR3 consists of 13 residues. The CDR3, as DNA: TGTGCCAGCAGCGCAGATCAGGGGCATACGCAGTATTTT. Translation gives CASSADQGHTQYF.

The CDR3 sequence: CASSVEGQDTETQYF. As DNA, the CDR3 is TGTGCCAGCAGCGTAGAAGGACAGGATACAGAGACCCAGTACTTC. This chain uses TRBV9 with TRBJ2-5, with TRBD1 identical over 7 bases. Germline-derived CDR1 and CDR2 are SGDLS and YYNGEE. The junction had 6 bases not matched to a gene; V was cut back by 0 bases and J by 4 bases. This CDR3 is built from 15 residues. The entire variable domain, with the rest obtained from reference TRBV9 and TRBJ2-5, is as follows: DSGVTQTPKHLITATGQRVTLRCSPRSGDLSVYWYQQSLDQGLQFLIQYYNGEERAKGNILERFSAQQFPDLHSELNLSSLELGDSALYFCASSVEGQDTETQYFGPGTRLLVL.

The rearrangement joins TRBV27 to TRBJ2-2, with 7 bases matching TRBD1. This CDR3 has 14 amino acids. Trimming removed 3 bases from V and 7 bases from J; junction bases left unmatched: 5. Germline CDR1 MNHEY, CDR2 SMNVEV (reference sequence). CDR3 sequence: CASSFRDSRGELFF. The CDR3 DNA reads as TGTGCCAGCAGTTTCCGGGACAGCCGCGGGGAGCTGTTTTTT.

The J gene is TRBJ1-6, the V gene TRBV5-8; 8 bases are a match to TRBD1. CDR3 length: 16 residues. J gave up 11 bases and V 5 bases, and 15 bases lay outside the gene matches. Germline V gene sequence: CDR1 SGHTS, CDR2 YDEGEE. DNA of the CDR3: TGTGCCAGCAGTTCGGACAGGGTTTTTGTGTTTCCACCCCTCCACTTT. Translated, it gives CASSSDRVFVFPPLHF.

V gene TRBV2 combines with J gene TRBJ2-3; possible D gene TRBD2, 6 bases. V lost 6 bases and J lost 2, with 12 bases in between. In germline, CDR1 is SNHLY, CDR2 FYNNEI. This CDR3 region has 14 residues. CDR3 amino acids: CASSPGVPTDTQYF. The DNA of the CDR3 is TGTGCCAGCAGCCCGGGGGTACCCACAGATACGCAGTATTTT.

The chain uses TRBV4-3 and TRBJ2-5, with D possibly TRBD1 on 6 matching bases. The DNA matches TRBJ2-7 better at its end, which makes the J call doubtful. Germline CDR1 LGHNA, CDR2 YSLEER. The CDR3 sequence is 17 residues long. CDR3: CASSQAISGTQSYEQYF. The CDR3 DNA is TGCGCCAGCAGCCAGGCAATCTCCGGGACACAGTCCTACGAGCAGTACTTC.

This chain joins TRBV28 and TRBJ1-5, with 7 bases aligning to TRBD1. Losses at the gene ends were 7 bases for V and 7 bases for J; bases not matched to a gene: 10. The CDR3 is 14 amino acids. The germline V gene has CDR1 MDHEN and CDR2 SYDVKM. The CDR3 DNA reads TGTGCCAGCACCGAGGGGGCGCGTATCCAGCCCCAGCATTTT. Translating it yields CASTEGARIQPQHF.

This clone was counted ten times or more. The chain recombines TRBV5-1 with TRBJ1-2; TRBD1 might be the D (6 bases). V was pared by 0 bases and J by 4 bases, with 10 bases between. The CDR3 extends over 14 amino acids. Germline loops: CDR1 SGHRS, CDR2 YFSETQ. This CDR3 is CASSLGQGSYGYTF. In nucleotides, the CDR3 is TGCGCCAGCAGCTTGGGTCAGGGGAGCTATGGCTACACCTTC.

V is TRBV5-5 and J is TRBJ2-2, with D perhaps TRBD2 (5 bases). V lost 2 bases to trimming and J lost 10 bases, with 12 bases between them. This CDR3 is 13 amino acids long. Germline V CDR1 and CDR2: SGHKS, YYEKEE (reference sequence). CDR3 sequence: CASSLALATELFF. CDR3 in DNA: TGTGCCAGCAGCTTAGCTCTAGCTACGGAGCTGTTTTTT.

The DNA of the CDR3 is TGTGCCAGCAGCGTTCGGGACAGGGAGACCCAGTACTTC. It yields the protein CASSVRDRETQYF. The chain recombines TRBV5-6 with TRBJ2-5; 8 bases map to TRBD1. CDR1 is SGHDT, CDR2 YYEEEE, per germline. The V segment lost 4 bases and the J segment 5 bases; nucleotides outside the gene matches: 4. This CDR3 is 13 amino acids long.

Only a few counts were recorded for this clone. This chain connects TRBV7-2 to TRBJ1-4; D gene unclear. The V end lost 1 base, the J end lost 6 bases, and 6 bases lay between the germline ends. The germline gives CDR1 SGHTA, CDR2 FQGNSA. CDR3 length equals 13 residues. The CDR3 region is CASSLVQDEKLFF. CDR3 DNA: TGTGCCAGCAGCTTAGTTCAGGATGAAAAACTGTTTTTT.

This clone has a handful of counts. The chain couples TRBV19 to TRBJ2-4; D remains unclear. This CDR3 comprises 11 residues. Trimming took off 1 base at V and 9 bases at J, with 4 bases between the two ends. CDR1 is LNHDA and CDR2 is SQIVND in the germline V gene (reference sequence). The CDR3 bases are TGTGCCAGTAGTATAGGAGGCATTCAGTACTTC. This translates into CASSIGGIQYF.

The rearrangement uses TRBV25-1 and TRBJ2-1; 9 bases agree with TRBD1. The CDR3 sequence is 16 residues long. CDR1 and CDR2 from the germline V gene are MGHDK and SYGVNS. Trimming cost V 3 bases and J 5 bases; bases outside gene matches: 8. The CDR3 protein is CASSDTGGLRDNEQFF. CDR3 nucleotide sequence: TGTGCCAGCAGTGACACAGGGGGCCTAAGGGACAATGAGCAGTTCTTC.

CDR3 coding DNA: TGTGCCAGCAGTGCGAGGACTAGCGGGCTTTACAATGAGCAGTTCTTC. As protein: CASSARTSGLYNEQFF. The chain employs TRBV2 and TRBJ2-1, with 11 bases aligning to TRBD2. With V trimmed by 4 bases and J by 4 bases, 6 bases remained unmatched. Germline CDR1 is SNHLY and CDR2 is FYNNEI. This CDR3 is 16 amino acids long.